The rows below give T cell receptor beta chains drawn from one sample of a study of blood T cell repertoires in COVID-19. TCRdb's copy holds only in-frame clones and misses some; the assay was immunoSEQ multiplex PCR. The sample has roughly 84,000 clones; around 80% are singletons. The sample was peripheral blood. These receptors all come from a woman between 40 and 55 years old with active or convalescent COVID-19. Both conserved end residues are part of each CDR3. The D gene is left open where the match is weak. For some rows the clone size is stated as once, few or many, or as a class when expanded; others skip it.

>TRBJ2-7|TRBD1|few|TRBV5-1
TGCGCCAGCAGCGCTGGACAGGGGGCCTACGAGCAGTACTTC
CASSAGQGAYEQYF
>TRBJ1-2|TRBD1|NA|TRBV5-6
TGTGCCAGCAGCCTATGGACAGGGTGGAACTATGGCTACACCTTC
CASSLWTGWNYGYTF
>TRBJ2-3|TRBD2|NA|TRBV7-3
TGTGCCAGCAGCATGGGACTAGCGGGAGACACAGATACGCAGTATTTT
CASSMGLAGDTDTQYF
>TRBJ2-7|NA|NA|TRBV4-2
TGTGCCAGCAGCCAAGATGCCGGGTCCCCCACCTACGAGCAGTACTTC
CASSQDAGSPTYEQYF
>TRBJ2-1|NA|NA|TRBV4-3
TGCGCCAGCAGCCAAATGAGGCTCAACAATGAGCAGTTCTTC
CASSQMRLNNEQFF
>TRBJ1-2|NA|NA|TRBV18
TGTGCCAGCTCACCGGATGAACAGTCTCGGTATGGCTACACCTTC
CASSPDEQSRYGYTF
>TRBJ1-3|TRBD1|NA|TRBV6-5
TGTGCCAGCAGTTACCGATTGGGACAGGGAAACACCATATATTTT
CASSYRLGQGNTIYF
>TRBJ2-2|NA|NA|TRBV10-3
TGTGCCACCAGGACTACCACCGGGGAGCTGTTTTTT
CATRTTTGELFF
>TRBJ2-1|TRBD2|NA|TRBV9
TGTGCCAGCAGCGACAGACGCGGGGGGAACAATGAGCAGTTCTTC
CASSDRRGGNNEQFF
>TRBJ2-1|NA|NA|TRBV28
TGTGCCAGCAGTCCCCGACAGGGGCCAAGAACGGGAGGAAGAAATGAGCAGTTCTTC
CASSPRQGPRTGGRNEQFF
>TRBJ1-2|TRBD1|NA|TRBV10-3
TGTGCCATCAGTGCGACAGGGTCGGGAGCTAACTATGGCTACACCTTC
CAISATGSGANYGYTF
>TRBJ2-2|TRBD2|NA|TRBV9
TGTGCCAGCAGCGCCCGGGAGGACCATGCCGGGGAGCTGTTTTTT
CASSAREDHAGELFF
>TRBJ2-3|TRBD1|NA|TRBV28
TGTGCCAGCAGGCTTTCCGGGACAGGCACAGATACGCAGTATTTT
CASRLSGTGTDTQYF
>TRBJ1-1|NA|NA|TRBV27
TGTGCCAGCCACATGAAAGCGGGCACTGAAGCTTTCTTT
CASHMKAGTEAFF
>TRBJ2-5|NA|NA|TRBV6-2/TRBV6-3
TGTGCCAGCAGTCAAAGGGGGTTTGACTTTGCAGAGACCCAGTACTTC
CASSQRGFDFAETQYF
>TRBJ1-5|NA|NA|TRBV18
TGTGCCAGCTCACCCGGCGGGGGATCCTCGGCCCAGCATTTT
CASSPGGGSSAQHF
>TRBJ1-1|NA|NA|TRBV27
TGTGCCAGCAGTTTAGGGGGGACCGCCGAAGCTTTCTTT
CASSLGGTAEAFF
>TRBJ2-7|NA|NA|TRBV19
TGTGCCAGTAGTATACAGGGGATCTCCTACGAGCAGTACTTC
CASSIQGISYEQYF
>TRBJ2-3|TRBD2|NA|TRBV4-2
TGTGCCAGCAGCCAGGTACTAGCGGCAGGCACAGATACGCAGTATTTT
CASSQVLAAGTDTQYF
>TRBJ1-5|TRBD1|NA|TRBV6-1
TGTGCCAGCAGTGAAGCGGACAGGGGTCAGCCCCAGCATTTT
CASSEADRGQPQHF
>TRBJ1-2|TRBD1|NA|TRBV28
TGTGCCGGCACAGGGGTTTCCGGCTATGGCTACACCTTC
CAGTGVSGYGYTF
>TRBJ1-1|NA|NA|TRBV7-8
TGTGCCAGCAGCTTAGGTAACAGGGAAGCTTTCTTT
CASSLGNREAFF